A single T cell receptor (beta chain) is shown here with its context. The antigen remains unidentified. The junction departs from the called germline gene at one end, perhaps through a read error. Primers: 60 Vbeta forward and 13 Jbeta reverse. The method was immunoSEQ multiplex PCR; TCRdb's version includes in-frame clones alone and lacks a portion of them. The sample yields 200,000 or so clones, 81% seen once. The CDR3 contains 17 residues. Germline V gives CDR1 SEHNR, CDR2 FQNEAQ (reference sequence). These data are taken from a study of cytomegalovirus exposure and HLA in healthy donors. Study conclusions and caveats: In a later analysis, CMV-associated beta chains were mostly HLA-associated, it appeared. Highest at DRB1 and lowest at HLA-C, TCR association rates differed among HLA loci in a later analysis.

The sample was PBMCs. This sequence originates from a man aged 45-65 years in good health and CMV-seronegative. This sequence joins TRBV7-9 and TRBJ2-6, with 7 positions matching TRBD1. The CDR3 DNA follows: TGTTCCAGCAGCACCTCGACAGGGATCTCTGGGGCCAACGTCCTGACTTTC. Encoded protein: CSSSTSTGISGANVLTF. Supplemented by reference TRBV7-9 and TRBJ2-6, the full variable domain reads DTGVSQNPRHKITKRGQNVTFRCDPISEHNRLYWYRQTLGQGPEFLTYFQNEAQLEKSRLLSDRFSAERPKGSFSTLEIQRTEQGDSAMYLCSSSTSTGISGANVLTFGAGSRLTVL.